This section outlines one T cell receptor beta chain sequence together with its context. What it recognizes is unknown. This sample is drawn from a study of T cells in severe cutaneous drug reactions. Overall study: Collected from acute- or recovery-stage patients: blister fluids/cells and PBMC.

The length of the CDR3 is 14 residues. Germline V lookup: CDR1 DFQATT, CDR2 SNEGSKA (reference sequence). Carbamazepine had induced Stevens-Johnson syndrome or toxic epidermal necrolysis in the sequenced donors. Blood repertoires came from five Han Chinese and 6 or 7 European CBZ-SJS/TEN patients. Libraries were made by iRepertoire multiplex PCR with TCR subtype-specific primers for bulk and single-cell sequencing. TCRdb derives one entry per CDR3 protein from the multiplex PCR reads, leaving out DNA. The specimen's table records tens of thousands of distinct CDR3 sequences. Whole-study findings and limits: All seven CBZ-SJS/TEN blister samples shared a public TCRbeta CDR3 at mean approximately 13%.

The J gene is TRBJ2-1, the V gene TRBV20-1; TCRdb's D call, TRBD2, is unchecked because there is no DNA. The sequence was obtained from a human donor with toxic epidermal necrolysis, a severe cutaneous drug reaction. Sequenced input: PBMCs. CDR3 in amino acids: CSARGPAGMDEQFF.